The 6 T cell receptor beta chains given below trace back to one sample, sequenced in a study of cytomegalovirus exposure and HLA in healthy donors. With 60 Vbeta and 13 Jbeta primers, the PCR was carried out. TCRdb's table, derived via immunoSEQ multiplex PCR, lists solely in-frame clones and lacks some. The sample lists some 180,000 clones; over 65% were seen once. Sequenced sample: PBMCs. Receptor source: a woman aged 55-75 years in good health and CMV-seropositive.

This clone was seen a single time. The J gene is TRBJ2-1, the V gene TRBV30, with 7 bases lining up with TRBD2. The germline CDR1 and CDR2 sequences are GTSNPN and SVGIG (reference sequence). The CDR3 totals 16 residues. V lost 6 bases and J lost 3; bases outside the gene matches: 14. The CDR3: CACDPSGRADYNEQFF. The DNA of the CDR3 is TGTGCCTGTGACCCTTCGGGGAGGGCGGACTACAATGAGCAGTTCTTC.

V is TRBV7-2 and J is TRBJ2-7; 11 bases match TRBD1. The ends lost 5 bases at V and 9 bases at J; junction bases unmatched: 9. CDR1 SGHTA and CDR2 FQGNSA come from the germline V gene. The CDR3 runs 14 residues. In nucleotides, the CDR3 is TGTGCCAGCAGCCCCCGGACAGGGGGCATTGGGCAGTACTTC. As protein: CASSPRTGGIGQYF. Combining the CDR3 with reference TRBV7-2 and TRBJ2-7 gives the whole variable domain GAGVSQSPSNKVTEKGKDVELRCDPISGHTALYWYRQSLGQGLEFLIYFQGNSAPDKSGLPSDRFSAERTGGSVSTLTIQRTQQEDSAVYLCASSPRTGGIGQYFGPGTRLTVT.

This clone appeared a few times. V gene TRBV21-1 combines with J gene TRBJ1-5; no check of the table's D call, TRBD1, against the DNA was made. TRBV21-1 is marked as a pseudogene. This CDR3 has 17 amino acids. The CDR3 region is CASLDRQGGRGNQPQHF. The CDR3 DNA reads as TGTGCCAGCCTCGACAGACAGGGGGGAAGGGGCAATCAGCCCCAGCATTTT.

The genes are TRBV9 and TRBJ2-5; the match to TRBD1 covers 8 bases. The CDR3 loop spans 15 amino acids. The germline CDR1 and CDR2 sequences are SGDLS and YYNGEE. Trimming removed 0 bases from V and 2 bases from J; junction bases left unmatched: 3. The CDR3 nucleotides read TGTGCCAGCAGCGTAGCCGGGACAGGACAAGAGACCCAGTACTTC. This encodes CASSVAGTGQETQYF.

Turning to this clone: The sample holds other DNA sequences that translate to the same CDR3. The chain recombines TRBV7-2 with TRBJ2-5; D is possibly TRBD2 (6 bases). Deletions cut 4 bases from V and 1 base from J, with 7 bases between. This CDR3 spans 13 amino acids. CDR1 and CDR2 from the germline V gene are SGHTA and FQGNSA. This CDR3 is CASSWRGQETQYF. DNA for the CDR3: TGTGCCAGCAGCTGGCGGGGCCAAGAGACCCAGTACTTC.

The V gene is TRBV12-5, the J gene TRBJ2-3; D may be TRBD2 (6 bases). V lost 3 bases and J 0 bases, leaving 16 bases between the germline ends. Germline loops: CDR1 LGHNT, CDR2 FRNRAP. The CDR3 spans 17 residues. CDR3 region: CASGFSPGSYSTDTQYF. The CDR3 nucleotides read TGTGCTAGTGGTTTCTCCCCCGGGAGCTATAGCACAGATACGCAGTATTTT.